Presented here are 17 T cell receptor beta chains from one specimen sequenced in a study of shared clonotypes between healthy human individuals (dated by TCRdb to about 2020). To prepare the library, the immunoSEQ multiplex PCR assay was applied. The source is immuneACCESS, and TCRdb retained only in-frame sequences with V and J called. Part of the clones is not carried over; for the studies checked, unresolved V genes explain less than half of this, and the remainder is unexplained. Present in this sample are hundreds of thousands of clones, about 80% of which were seen just once. The ten largest clonotypes hold around 13% of the sample. Sequencing was performed on PBMCs. These receptor sequences come from a woman in her thirties or forties in good health. Some clones in this sample may be carry-over from other donors' samples.

The V and J genes are TRBV4-2 and TRBJ2-2; D possibly corresponds to TRBD2 (6 bases). The CDR3 covers 16 residues. Germline assignment: CDR1 LGHNA and CDR2 YNFKEQ. Trimming cost V 1 base and J 1 base, with 10 bases left between them. This CDR3 reads CASSQAFGRNTGELFF. The CDR3 region has the DNA TGTGCCAGCAGCCAAGCATTCGGGAGGAACACCGGGGAGCTGTTTTTT.

The rearrangement uses TRBV2 and TRBJ1-5; no reliable D call. The germline gives CDR1 SNHLY, CDR2 FYNNEI. The CDR3 runs to 14 residues. V gave up 4 bases and J gave up 4 bases, with 11 bases separating them. The CDR3 here is CASSGHENNQPQHF. CDR3 DNA: TGTGCCAGCAGTGGACACGAGAATAATCAGCCCCAGCATTTT.

The J gene is TRBJ1-2, the V gene TRBV7-9; D perhaps matches TRBD1 (6 bases). With 2 bases removed from V and 8 bases from J, the gap between germline ends came to 24 bases. This CDR3 region has 17 residues. Germline CDR1 and CDR2: SEHNR and FQNEAQ (reference sequence). CDR3 in amino acids: CASSLRGRRGGLDGYTF. Here the CDR3 DNA reads TGTGCCAGCAGCTTAAGGGGACGAAGGGGGGGACTTGACGGCTACACCTTC.

V usage is TRBV29-1 and J usage is TRBJ2-3, with 15 bases that match TRBD2. This CDR3 region has 16 residues. CDR1 is SQVTM, CDR2 ANQGSEA, per germline. Trimming took 7 bases from V and 3 from J; bases not matched to a gene: 8. The CDR3 nucleotides read TGCAGCGGCGGACTAGCGGGAGGGCCGATGACAGATACGCAGTATTTT. It encodes CSGGLAGGPMTDTQYF.

V is TRBV27 and J is TRBJ1-1; D is unclear. Germline V CDR1 and CDR2: MNHEY, SMNVEV (reference sequence). The CDR3 has 14 residues. Trimming took off 3 bases at V and 6 bases at J, with 14 bases between the two ends. CDR3 residues: CASSFGGRGAEAFF. DNA of the CDR3: TGTGCCAGCAGTTTTGGTGGGCGCGGGGCTGAAGCTTTCTTT.

The chain links TRBV7-9 to TRBJ2-3, with D perhaps TRBD1 or TRBD2 (6 bases each). The CDR3 is made up of 15 amino acids. V lost 3 bases to trimming and J lost 6 bases, with 16 bases between them. Germline V gene data show CDR1 as SEHNR and CDR2 as FQNEAQ (reference sequence). The CDR3 spells CASSFLDSRGDTQYF. The CDR3, as DNA: TGTGCCAGCAGCTTCTTGGACAGCCGGGGGGATACGCAGTATTTT. Full variable domain (rest looked up from reference TRBV7-9 and TRBJ2-3): DTGVSQNPRHKITKRGQNVTFRCDPISEHNRLYWYRQTLGQGPEFLTYFQNEAQLEKSRLLSDRFSAERPKGSFSTLEIQRTEQGDSAMYLCASSFLDSRGDTQYFGPGTRLTVL.

This clone came up a few times. The chain is built from TRBV30 and TRBJ1-1; D is possibly TRBD1 (5 bases). Germline V gene data show CDR1 as GTSNPN and CDR2 as SVGIG (reference sequence). CDR3 length: 12 residues. The V end was cut by 8 bases, the J end by 0 bases, with 10 bases between. CDR3 sequence: CAGGPVNTEAFF. CDR3 DNA sequence: TGTGCCGGGGGTCCAGTGAACACTGAAGCTTTCTTT.

This clone was seen ten or more times. V usage is TRBV28 and J usage is TRBJ1-2, with unresolved D. V dropped 4 bases and J dropped 6 bases, with 12 bases sitting between them. This CDR3 has 13 residues. CDR1 and CDR2 from the germline V gene are MDHEN and SYDVKM. The CDR3 DNA reads as TGTGCCAGCAGTTGGACGGGCGGGGATGGCTACACCTTC. It yields the protein CASSWTGGDGYTF.

This chain uses TRBV28 with TRBJ1-2; D remains unclear. The CDR3 is made up of 14 amino acids. Trimming removed 6 bases from V and 4 bases from J, with 15 bases in between. Germline CDR1 and CDR2: MDHEN and SYDVKM. CDR3 sequence: CASSKPGGRYGYTF. CDR3 DNA: TGTGCCAGCAGCAAACCTGGAGGGCGCTATGGCTACACCTTC.

V gene TRBV4-2 combines with J gene TRBJ2-7; D is uncertain. Germline V gives CDR1 LGHNA, CDR2 YNFKEQ. The V and J ends lost 0 bases and 4 bases respectively, with 13 bases between them. CDR3 size: 15 residues. DNA of the CDR3: TGTGCCAGCAGCCAAGATTTGACTGGGTTTTACGAGCAGTACTTC. This translates into CASSQDLTGFYEQYF.

V usage is TRBV9 and J usage is TRBJ2-7; 9 bases agree with TRBD1. This CDR3 has 14 amino acids. CDR1 and CDR2 (germline): SGDLS, YYNGEE. Germline trimming cut 4 bases from V and 4 bases from J; bases unmatched to any gene: 6. The CDR3: CASSPGTGSYEQYF. The CDR3, as DNA: TGTGCCAGCAGCCCCGGGACAGGGTCGTACGAGCAGTACTTC.

The CDR3 bases are TGTGCCAGCAGTCACCAGGACCGGGGCGTCTATGGCTACACCTTC. Translation gives CASSHQDRGVYGYTF. The V call is TRBV6-6, the J call TRBJ1-2, with TRBD1 as a possible D gene (5 bases). Germline V CDR1 and CDR2: MNHNY, SVGAGI (reference sequence). The CDR3 contains 15 residues. The ends were cut back, 5 bases at V and 4 bases at J, with 17 bases in the middle.

This chain uses TRBV18 with TRBJ1-3, with no clear D. Trimming cost V 0 bases and J 3 bases, with 9 bases left between them. CDR1 and CDR2 from the germline V gene are KGHSH and LQKENI. The CDR3 spans 15 residues. The CDR3 DNA reads TGTGCCAGCTCACCACCGTCACAGCTTGGAAACACCATATATTTT. Residues: CASSPPSQLGNTIYF. The full variable domain, its missing parts supplied by reference TRBV18 and TRBJ1-3, is NAGVMQNPRHLVRRRGQEARLRCSPMKGHSHVYWYRQLPEEGLKFMVYLQKENIIDESGMPKERFSAEFPKEGPSILRIQQVVRGDSAAYFCASSPPSQLGNTIYFGEGSWLTVV.

The CDR3, as DNA: TGTGCCAGCAGTTTATTGGACAGGGTGTACGAGCAGTACTTC. Protein sequence: CASSLLDRVYEQYF. This chain links TRBV28 with TRBJ2-7, with TRBD1 matching 8 bases. Germline CDR1 reads MDHEN; CDR2 reads SYDVKM. J lost 4 bases, V lost 1 base, and 3 bases had no gene match. The CDR3 loop spans 14 amino acids.

The chain carries TRBV7-6 and TRBJ2-1, with TRBD2 identical over 13 bases. The germline CDR1 and CDR2 sequences are SGHVS and FNYEAQ. This CDR3 has 15 residues. The V gene end was trimmed by 5 bases and the J gene end by 5 bases; junction bases not matched to a gene: 3. Here the CDR3 reads CASSPGTSGNNEQFF. DNA for the CDR3: TGTGCCAGCAGCCCCGGGACTAGCGGGAACAATGAGCAGTTCTTC.

Only one count was recorded for this clone. This chain connects TRBV10-3 to TRBJ2-3; TRBD1 is a possible D gene (6 bases). Germline CDR1 is ENHRY and CDR2 is SYGVKD. The CDR3 spans 14 residues. V lost 10 bases and J 5 bases, leaving 19 bases between the germline ends. In DNA, the CDR3 is TGTGCCACCCTAAACAGGGCGCTTGGAGATACGCAGTATTTT. Translated: CATLNRALGDTQYF.

This clone was picked up a small number of times. The CDR3 loop reads CASSYSGAEAFF. The CDR3 nucleotides are TGTGCCAGCAGTTACTCGGGAGCCGAAGCTTTCTTT. The chain combines TRBV6-6 with TRBJ1-1, with D hard to call. Germline V gene sequence: CDR1 MNHNY, CDR2 SVGAGI (reference sequence). This CDR3 has 12 residues. The V gene lost 0 bases and the J gene lost 8 bases, with 7 bases spanning the gap.